This T cell receptor beta chain comes out of a study of CD8 T cells in ankylosing spondylitis. Whole-study findings and limits: Typical of ankylosing spondylitis blood, it appeared, was a TCR beta motif of eight highly homologous variants.

TCRdb re-derived calls from the 5' RACE reads in MiXCR, one entry per CDR3 protein. This sample has around 540,000 distinct CDR3 sequences, with roughly 13% found just once. This clonotype has only a few counts. Its specificity is unknown. With 4 bases removed from V and 6 bases from J, the gap between germline ends came to 22 bases. The germline gives CDR1 SGHRS, CDR2 YFSETQ. The CDR3 has 16 amino acids. The rearrangement joins TRBV5-1 to TRBJ1-2; maybe TRBD1 (5 bases). Sequencing input: blood, either unsorted or a sorted T cell fraction (not recorded which). This sequence originates from a male donor with ankylosing spondylitis. CDR3 sequence reads: CASSRNRDSQKNGYTF. The CDR3 nucleotides are TGCGCCAGCAGCCGCAATCGGGACTCACAAAAAAATGGCTACACCTTC.